These 14 T cell receptor beta chains came from one sample sequenced in a study of T-cell reconstitution after alpha-beta-depleted transplantation in children (dated by TCRdb to between 2015 and 2016). Library prep was done by PCR. The sequencer listed for this sample is Illumina HiSeq 2500. TCR library preparation used molecular barcoding, with unique molecular identifiers applied to normalize quantification of the TCRbeta repertoire. TCRdb's own reprocessing of the public reads used fastp at Q25 and MiXCR and kept productive beta chains. Rows with one shared CDR3 protein collapse into an entry with the most common genes and DNA. The sample table lists 150,000 to 250,000 distinct CDR3 sequences, roughly 14% of them with a count of one. The ten largest make up under 15% of the sample. Sequences were derived from PBMCs from the stem cell graft donor, sampled from the stem cell graft. All receptors come from a human donor who donated a stem cell graft to a child with acute lymphoblastic leukemia.

The chain employs TRBV7-9 and TRBJ1-1; weak D call: TRBD1 (5 bases). Germline-derived CDR1 and CDR2 are SEHNR and FQNEAQ (reference sequence). The CDR3 contains 17 residues. Trimming removed 5 bases from V and 5 bases from J, with 24 bases in between. For the CDR3, the DNA is TGTGCCAGCAGCGTAGTGAAATTTGACAGACGTGGGACTGAAGCTTTCTTT. It codes for CASSVVKFDRRGTEAFF.

This clonotype was counted at least ten times. The rearrangement links TRBV20-1 to TRBJ2-5, with 10 positions matching TRBD2. The CDR3 runs to 14 residues. J was trimmed by 5 bases and V by 6 bases; bases with no gene match: 9. Germline V gives CDR1 DFQATT, CDR2 SNEGSKA (reference sequence). The chain's CDR3 is CSARLAGERETQYF. The CDR3 DNA is TGCAGTGCCCGGCTAGCGGGAGAAAGGGAGACCCAGTACTTC.

This clonotype was found many times. This chain connects TRBV5-1 to TRBJ1-4; possible D gene TRBD1, 5 bases. CDR1 and CDR2 (germline): SGHRS, YFSETQ. V dropped 6 bases and J dropped 6 bases, with 18 bases sitting between them. CDR3 length equals 15 residues. CDR3 region: CASTRLWGGDEKLFF. In nucleotides, the CDR3 is TGCGCCAGCACCCGCCTTTGGGGGGGAGATGAAAAACTGTTTTTT.

This clonotype was observed at least ten times. The chain joins TRBV12-3 or TRBV12-4 to TRBJ2-7; TRBD1 aligns across 7 bases. V lost 1 base, J lost 5 bases, and 5 bases stayed unmatched. CDR3 length equals 14 residues. The CDR3 DNA reads as TGTGCCAGCAGTTTAGTGACAGGGTACCACGAGCAGTACTTC. This codes for CASSLVTGYHEQYF.

This clonotype was seen repeatedly, ten times or more. This chain uses TRBV21-1 with TRBJ2-5; the table's D gene call, TRBD1, was not cross checked with the DNA. TRBV21-1 is termed a pseudogene. The CDR3 length is 19 residues. The CDR3 region is CASSPTGQGFSGREETQYF. CDR3 coding DNA: TGTGCCAGCAGCCCCACCGGACAGGGTTTTTCCGGGAGGGAAGAGACCCAGTACTTC.

The J gene is TRBJ1-2, the V gene TRBV29-1, with 7 bases matching TRBD1. Germline lookup yields CDR1 SQVTM and CDR2 ANQGSEA. Unmatched junction bases numbered 4, after V lost 4 bases and J lost 2 bases. CDR3 length equals 13 residues. The CDR3 protein is CSVGSRGNYGYTF. The CDR3 region has the DNA TGCAGCGTTGGGTCCAGGGGGAACTATGGCTACACCTTC.

Comment on this clonotype: A single base separates this from a much larger clone, so it may be a read error. The CDR3 spells CASGKENTGDLFF. The CDR3 DNA is TGTGCCAGCGGAAAGGAGAACACCGGGGACCTGTTTTTT. V is TRBV12-3 or TRBV12-4 and J is TRBJ2-2; perhaps D is TRBD1 or TRBD2 (5 bases each). The CDR3 length is 13 residues.

A remark on this clonotype: The junction differs from germline at one of its ends, possibly a read error. The rearrangement joins TRBV5-1 to TRBJ2-5, with D unresolved. The CDR3 loop spans 15 amino acids. CDR1 is SGHRS, CDR2 YFSETQ, per germline. CDR3 in DNA: TGCGCCAGCAGCATTGGTTGGACCAACCAGGAGACCCAGTACTTC. Translation: CASSIGWTNQETQYF.

This clonotype occurred many times. V gene TRBV5-6 combines with J gene TRBJ2-1, with D unresolved. The CDR3 covers 12 residues. CDR1 is SGHDT, CDR2 YYEEEE, per germline. Trimming removed 0 bases from V and 10 bases from J, with 8 bases in between. The CDR3 loop reads CASSLVFREQFF. The CDR3 DNA sequence: TGTGCCAGCAGCTTGGTGTTCCGGGAGCAGTTCTTC.

This clonotype was observed at least ten times. The chain has TRBV10-3 and TRBJ2-1, with a weak D call TRBD2 (6 bases). This CDR3 spans 18 amino acids. The germline V gene encodes CDR1 ENHRY and CDR2 SYGVKD. Trimming removed 3 bases from V and 10 bases from J, with 28 bases in between. The DNA for the CDR3 is TGTGCCATCAGTGACGCGGTTATCCGCGGGACCAAGAAAAACGAGCAGTTCTTC. Its translation: CAISDAVIRGTKKNEQFF.

Worth noting for this clonotype: Just one base apart from a much larger clone, this may be a read error. The gene calls are TRBV20-1 and TRBJ2-5; 7 bases match TRBD2. The V gene end was trimmed by 6 bases and the J gene end by 7 bases; junction bases not matched to a gene: 20. CDR3 size: 16 residues. Germline V gives CDR1 DFQATT, CDR2 SNEGSKA (reference sequence). CDR3 sequence: CSAGPLAGESGGTQYF. The CDR3 coding sequence is TGCAGTGCGGGCCCTTTGGCGGGGGAGAGCGGAGGGACCCAGTACTTC.

This clonotype was recorded many times. This chain connects TRBV5-1 to TRBJ1-2, with D uncertain. In germline, CDR1 is SGHRS, CDR2 YFSETQ. The V and J ends lost 0 bases and 5 bases respectively, with 14 bases between them. CDR3 size: 15 residues. The CDR3 region is CASSLGTAEEYGYTF. Here the CDR3 DNA reads TGCGCCAGCAGCTTGGGGACGGCAGAAGAGTATGGCTACACCTTC. Combining the CDR3 with reference TRBV5-1 and TRBJ1-2 gives the whole variable domain KAGVTQTPRYLIKTRGQQVTLSCSPISGHRSVSWYQQTPGQGLQFLFEYFSETQRNKGNFPGRFSGRQFSNSRSEMNVSTLELGDSALYLCASSLGTAEEYGYTFGSGTRLTVV.

This clonotype was observed many times. The rearrangement joins TRBV7-9 to TRBJ2-5; no clear D. The germline CDR1 and CDR2 sequences are SEHNR and FQNEAQ (reference sequence). Trimming pared 2 bases from V and 0 bases from J, leaving 4 bases between. CDR3 length: 13 residues. CDR3 residues: CASSLFYQETQYF. CDR3 DNA: TGTGCCAGCAGCTTATTTTACCAAGAGACCCAGTACTTC.

Ten or more counts support this clonotype. This rearrangement joins TRBV7-6 to TRBJ1-1; D might be TRBD1 (5 bases). The germline V gene encodes CDR1 SGHVS and CDR2 FNYEAQ. The CDR3 is made up of 16 amino acids. The V gene lost 2 bases and the J gene lost 0 bases, with 13 bases spanning the gap. CDR3: CASSLLRGGMNTEAFF. In DNA, the CDR3 is TGTGCCAGCAGCTTATTGCGGGGGGGGATGAACACTGAAGCTTTCTTT.